The clone carrying this T cell receptor beta chain has only one observation. The data were produced by immunoSEQ multiplex PCR, yet TCRdb's version contains in-frame clones alone and is incomplete. Found here are about 95,000 clones, about four fifths of them singletons; the top ten hold roughly 0.84%. This sample is part of a study of radiotherapy plus CTLA-4 blockade in lung cancer. CDR3 size: 17 residues. V was pared by 6 bases and J by 4 bases, with 23 bases between. Germline CDR1 MDHEN, CDR2 SYDVKM. The sample was peripheral blood, taken from a patient treated with radiotherapy plus ipilimumab. This clonotype was obtained from a human donor with non-small cell lung cancer who had stable disease on radiotherapy plus ipilimumab. The rearrangement uses TRBV28 and TRBJ2-3; perhaps D is TRBD1 or TRBD2 (6 bases each). CDR3 loop: CASSTSRRGNGADTQYF. DNA for the CDR3: TGTGCCAGCAGCACCTCCCGGAGGGGGAACGGGGCAGATACGCAGTATTTT.